This T cell receptor (beta chain) was captured in a study of control samples from healthy donors and cancer patients. This table comes from immunoSEQ multiplex PCR, and its TCRdb copy is limited to in-frame clones, with some not included. The table lists about 120,000 clones, 85% to 95% of them singletons. The CDR3 spans 12 residues. Between the trimmed V and J ends, which lost 3 bases and 3 bases, there was a span of 5 bases. Per the germline V gene, CDR1 is SGHTA and CDR2 is FQGNSA. The chain is built from TRBV7-2 and TRBJ1-1; D may be TRBD1 (5 bases). The sequenced sample consisted of PBMCs. The receptor's source is a man aged 45-65 years with head and neck cancer. CDR3 in amino acids: CASSFRDTEAFF. CDR3 DNA sequence: TGTGCCAGCAGCTTCAGGGACACTGAAGCTTTCTTT. Full variable domain (rest looked up from reference TRBV7-2 and TRBJ1-1): GAGVSQSPSNKVTEKGKDVELRCDPISGHTALYWYRQSLGQGLEFLIYFQGNSAPDKSGLPSDRFSAERTGGSVSTLTIQRTQQEDSAVYLCASSFRDTEAFFGQGTRLTVV.